The 14 T cell receptor beta chains reported below all come from one sample, sequenced in a study of T cells after yellow fever vaccination. TCRdb fed the 5' RACE reads into MiXCR, producing one record per CDR3 protein. The sample lists 150,000 to 200,000 distinct CDR3 sequences, about 7% occurring once. Here the sequenced sample was CD4+ T cells sorted from PBMCs, taken 4 to 6 days after the first yellow fever vaccination. The source of these receptors is a young man who received the YFV17D yellow fever vaccine.

This clonotype came up many times. The gene calls are TRBV20-1 and TRBJ1-1, with D possibly TRBD1 on 6 matching bases. CDR1 and CDR2 from the germline V gene are DFQATT and SNEGSKA (reference sequence). This CDR3 spans 15 amino acids. Trimming removed 4 bases at V and 0 bases at J, with 15 bases between. The CDR3 region is CSANPPEGVNTEAFF. For the CDR3, the DNA is TGCAGTGCTAACCCACCTGAGGGGGTGAACACTGAAGCTTTCTTT.

Many counts were recorded for this clonotype. This chain links TRBV7-2 with TRBJ2-2; 7 bases fit TRBD1. The CDR3 consists of 12 residues. Germline V gene data show CDR1 as SGHTA and CDR2 as FQGNSA. V lost 6 bases to trimming and J lost 6 bases; unmatched junction nucleotides: 1. The CDR3 region is CASRDRSGELFF. CDR3 bases: TGTGCCAGCAGGGACAGGTCCGGGGAGCTGTTTTTT.

This clonotype appeared a few times. The V and J genes are TRBV5-1 and TRBJ2-3, with TRBD1 matching over 8 bases. V dropped 6 bases and J dropped 6; count of bases not matched to a gene: 12. This CDR3 has 15 residues. Germline values: CDR1 SGHRS, CDR2 YFSETQ. The CDR3 here is CASMVGTGGTDTQYF. In DNA, the CDR3 is TGCGCCAGCATGGTAGGCACAGGGGGAACGGATACGCAGTATTTT.

This clonotype has at least ten counts. The chain carries TRBV20-1 and TRBJ1-2; TRBD1 matches 9 bases. The ends lost 3 bases at V and 2 bases at J; junction bases unmatched: 7. The CDR3 has 15 residues. The germline CDR1 and CDR2 sequences are DFQATT and SNEGSKA (reference sequence). DNA for the CDR3: TGCAGTGCTAGCTCCGGGACAGGGCTAAACTATGGCTACACCTTC. Residues: CSASSGTGLNYGYTF.

J is TRBJ1-2 and V is TRBV12-3 or TRBV12-4; D possibly corresponds to TRBD1 (6 bases). V lost 6 bases and J 6 bases, leaving 11 bases between the germline ends. This CDR3 has 12 residues. In DNA form, the CDR3 reads TGTGCCAGCAGCCGCGGGACAAATGGCTACACCTTC. Its translation: CASSRGTNGYTF.

This clonotype showed up many times. This rearrangement joins TRBV4-1 to TRBJ1-2; D perhaps matches TRBD1 (6 bases). The CDR3 has 15 residues. Germline V gene data show CDR1 as MGHRA and CDR2 as YSYEKL. V lost 2 bases and J lost 7, with 17 bases in between. The CDR3, as DNA: TGCGCCAGCAGCCAACCCCCCCAGGGGCGGTTTGGCTACACCTTC. It translates to CASSQPPQGRFGYTF.

This clonotype has ten or more counts. This sequence joins TRBV5-1 and TRBJ1-1; perhaps TRBD1 as D (6 bases). The CDR3 sequence is 15 residues long. The germline gives CDR1 SGHRS, CDR2 YFSETQ. Trimming stripped 4 bases from V and 4 bases from J, with 17 bases between. The CDR3 region has the DNA TGCGCCAGCAGCCTGGGACGGACCAGGGGCACTGAAGCTTTCTTT. Its translation is CASSLGRTRGTEAFF.

The table lists this clonotype with many counts. The rearrangement uses TRBV5-1 and TRBJ2-1, with 12 bases identical to TRBD2. The CDR3 is 17 amino acids. V dropped 4 bases and J dropped 5; count of bases not matched to a gene: 10. Germline V lookup: CDR1 SGHRS, CDR2 YFSETQ. CDR3 sequence (DNA): TGCGCCAGCAGCACCGGACTGACTAGCGGGGGTCACAATGAGCAGTTCTTC. Protein: CASSTGLTSGGHNEQFF.

The rearrangement joins TRBV7-6 to TRBJ2-5; D not certain. The germline V and J ends were trimmed by 0 bases and 7 bases, with 9 bases remaining between them. The V gene's germline CDR1 is SGHVS and CDR2 FNYEAQ. This CDR3 has 13 amino acids. The CDR3 loop is CASSLAQGGTQYF. The CDR3 DNA follows: TGTGCCAGCAGCTTAGCCCAAGGCGGGACCCAGTACTTC.

This clonotype has just a few counts. The genes are TRBV6-1 and TRBJ1-6; D not certain. Germline V CDR1 and CDR2: MNHNS, SASEGT. V was clipped by 8 bases and J by 4 bases, with 12 bases between them. The length of the CDR3 is 14 residues. The DNA for the CDR3 is TGTGCCAGCCGCACTCAACAATATAATTCACCCCTCCACTTT. Translating it yields CASRTQQYNSPLHF.

The V call is TRBV18, the J call TRBJ2-7; 7 nucleotides line up with TRBD2. Germline V gene lookup returns CDR1 KGHSH and CDR2 LQKENI. The CDR3 spans 15 residues. The J segment lost 1 base and the V segment lost 5 bases, leaving 8 bases of the junction unmatched. The chain's CDR3 is CASSEGREASYEQYV. In DNA, the CDR3 is TGTGCCAGCTCAGAGGGACGGGAGGCATCCTACGAGCAGTACGTC.

This chain joins TRBV2 and TRBJ2-5, with 8 bases aligning to TRBD1. Germline assignment: CDR1 SNHLY and CDR2 FYNNEI. This CDR3 spans 15 amino acids. J lost 5 bases, V lost 6 bases, and 11 bases had no gene match. The CDR3 loop reads CASRTGQGAPETQYF. The CDR3 DNA reads as TGTGCCAGCAGGACCGGACAGGGCGCCCCTGAGACCCAGTACTTC.

This clonotype was picked up many times. The V and J genes are TRBV12-3 or TRBV12-4 and TRBJ2-7, with 8 bases that match TRBD2. The CDR3 length is 15 residues. The trim removed 6 bases at V and 1 base at J, leaving 8 bases unmatched. CDR3 protein: CASSPSRGVSYEQYF. In DNA form, the CDR3 reads TGTGCCAGCAGCCCCTCGCGGGGGGTGTCCTACGAGCAGTACTTC.

This clonotype was observed at least ten times. The chain links TRBV7-2 to TRBJ2-3; D remains ambiguous. Looked up from germline, CDR1 is SGHTA and CDR2 is FQGNSA. The V end lost 1 base, the J end lost 2 bases, and 7 bases lay between the germline ends. The CDR3 totals 14 residues. This CDR3 reads CASSLVTYTDTQYF. CDR3 sequence (DNA): TGTGCCAGCAGCTTAGTAACCTACACAGATACGCAGTATTTT. The whole variable domain, remainder taken from reference TRBV7-2 and TRBJ2-3, is GAGVSQSPSNKVTEKGKDVELRCDPISGHTALYWYRQSLGQGLEFLIYFQGNSAPDKSGLPSDRFSAERTGGSVSTLTIQRTQQEDSAVYLCASSLVTYTDTQYFGPGTRLTVL.